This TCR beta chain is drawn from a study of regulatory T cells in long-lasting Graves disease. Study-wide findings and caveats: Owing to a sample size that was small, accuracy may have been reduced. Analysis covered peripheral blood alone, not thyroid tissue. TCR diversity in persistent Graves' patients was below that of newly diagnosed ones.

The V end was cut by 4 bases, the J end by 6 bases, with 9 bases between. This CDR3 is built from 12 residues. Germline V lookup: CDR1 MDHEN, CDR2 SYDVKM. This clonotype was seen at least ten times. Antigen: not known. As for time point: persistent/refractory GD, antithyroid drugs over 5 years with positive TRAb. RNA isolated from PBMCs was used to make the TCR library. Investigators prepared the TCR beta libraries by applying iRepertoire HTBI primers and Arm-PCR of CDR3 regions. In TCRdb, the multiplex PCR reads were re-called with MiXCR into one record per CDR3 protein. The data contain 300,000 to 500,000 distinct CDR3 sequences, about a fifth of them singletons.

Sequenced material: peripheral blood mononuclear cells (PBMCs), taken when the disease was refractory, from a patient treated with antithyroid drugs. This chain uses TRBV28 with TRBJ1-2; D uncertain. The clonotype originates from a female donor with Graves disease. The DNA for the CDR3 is TGTGCCAGCAGTTCTGGGCCTCATGGCTACACCTTC. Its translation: CASSSGPHGYTF.